These T cell receptor beta chains were read from a single sample in a study of T cell changes during pregnancy in multiple sclerosis. Libraries were prepared by immunoSEQ multiplex PCR; TCRdb keeps only in-frame clonotypes and omits some of them. The repertoire includes about 98,000 clones, around 92% of them detected once, and approximately 2.4% sits in the top ten. The sample consisted of peripheral blood, taken after pregnancy. The receptors here all came from a female donor in good health, enrolled as a control in a pregnancy study. CDR3s include the opening cysteine and the closing phenylalanine or tryptophan. D genes are given only for firm matches. The size field is filled for only some rows; it gives once, few, many or a size class.

clone size: NA
V gene: TRBV23-1
D gene: TRBD2
J gene: TRBJ2-1
CDR3 DNA: TGCGCCAGCAGTCAGCGGACTAGCGGGGCCCCTACGAATGAGCAGTTCTTC
CDR3 protein: CASSQRTSGAPTNEQFF

clone size: NA
V gene: TRBV7-9
D gene: NA
J gene: TRBJ2-3
CDR3 DNA: TGTGCCAGCAGCTTAAGCAGGGCAAGCACAGATACGCAGTATTTT
CDR3 protein: CASSLSRASTDTQYF

clone size: NA
V gene: TRBV11-2
D gene: NA
J gene: TRBJ1-1
CDR3 DNA: TGTGCCAGCAGCTTAGCCGGGGGATCGAACACTGAAGCTTTCTTT
CDR3 protein: CASSLAGGSNTEAFF

clone size: NA
V gene: TRBV2
D gene: NA
J gene: TRBJ2-2
CDR3 DNA: TGTGCCAGCAGTGAACGGAGAACGAACACCGGGGAGCTGTTTTTT
CDR3 protein: CASSERRTNTGELFF

clone size: NA
V gene: TRBV7-9
D gene: NA
J gene: TRBJ1-1
CDR3 DNA: TGTGCCAGCAGCTTAGCGCTCGGCGGAGAGACTGAAGCTTTCTTT
CDR3 protein: CASSLALGGETEAFF

clone size: NA
V gene: TRBV7-9
D gene: NA
J gene: TRBJ2-7
CDR3 DNA: TGTGCCAGCAGCTTAGGATTAGGAGGTGGGATCAAGACCTACGAGCAGTACTTC
CDR3 protein: CASSLGLGGGIKTYEQYF

clone size: NA
V gene: TRBV2
D gene: TRBD2
J gene: TRBJ2-7
CDR3 DNA: TGTGCCAGCAGTGAAGATTCGGGGGGTCCTAGCTCCTACGAGCAGTACTTC
CDR3 protein: CASSEDSGGPSSYEQYF

clone size: NA
V gene: TRBV19
D gene: NA
J gene: TRBJ2-1
CDR3 DNA: TGTGCCAGTAGTCCGCGACATCAGACCTACAATGAGCAGTTCTTC
CDR3 protein: CASSPRHQTYNEQFF

clone size: NA
V gene: TRBV10-3
D gene: NA
J gene: TRBJ2-7
CDR3 DNA: TGTGCCACCCAGCAGGGCGGTAGGGTCTACGAGCAGTACTTC
CDR3 protein: CATQQGGRVYEQYF

clone size: NA
V gene: TRBV7-9
D gene: NA
J gene: TRBJ1-5
CDR3 DNA: TGTGCCAGCAGCCGCGGACAGTACAATCAGCCCCAGCATTTT
CDR3 protein: CASSRGQYNQPQHF

clone size: NA
V gene: TRBV15
D gene: NA
J gene: TRBJ2-7
CDR3 DNA: TGTGCCACCAGCAGAGAGCAGGGAACGGTCTACGAGCAGTACTTC
CDR3 protein: CATSREQGTVYEQYF

clone size: NA
V gene: TRBV6-5
D gene: TRBD1
J gene: TRBJ1-5
CDR3 DNA: TGTGCCAGCAGTTACGGGACAGTAGATCAGCCCCAGCATTTT
CDR3 protein: CASSYGTVDQPQHF

clone size: NA
V gene: TRBV5-1
D gene: NA
J gene: TRBJ2-3
CDR3 DNA: TGCGCCAGCAGCTTGGAGATCGGGCGGAGGGGTAGCACAGATACGCAGTATTTT
CDR3 protein: CASSLEIGRRGSTDTQYF

clone size: NA
V gene: TRBV27
D gene: NA
J gene: TRBJ1-2
CDR3 DNA: TGTGCCAGCAGGAAAGACAGTGACTATGGCTACACCTTC
CDR3 protein: CASRKDSDYGYTF

clone size: once
V gene: TRBV7-6
D gene: TRBD1
J gene: TRBJ2-7
CDR3 DNA: TGTGCCAGCAGCCCCGGGACAGGATACGAGCAGTACTTC
CDR3 protein: CASSPGTGYEQYF

clone size: NA
V gene: TRBV7-7
D gene: NA
J gene: TRBJ2-5
CDR3 DNA: TGTGCTAGCAGCTTGGGGCGGGGAGGCGAGACCCAGTACTTC
CDR3 protein: CASSLGRGGETQYF

clone size: NA
V gene: TRBV19
D gene: NA
J gene: TRBJ2-1
CDR3 DNA: TGTGCCAGTAGTATATCAGAAGCGGTAAACATTTACAATGAGCAGTTCTTC
CDR3 protein: CASSISEAVNIYNEQFF

clone size: NA
V gene: TRBV27
D gene: NA
J gene: TRBJ2-2
CDR3 DNA: TGTGCCAGCCGCGGGACAGCACACACCGGGGAGCTGTTTTTT
CDR3 protein: CASRGTAHTGELFF

clone size: NA
V gene: TRBV7-9
D gene: NA
J gene: TRBJ2-7
CDR3 DNA: TGTGCCAGCAGTCCCCCGGGGGACTACGAGCAGTACTTC
CDR3 protein: CASSPPGDYEQYF

clone size: NA
V gene: TRBV6-5
D gene: TRBD1
J gene: TRBJ1-5
CDR3 DNA: TGTGCCAGCAGTTCCGGGACAGGGCCAAATCAGCCCCAGCATTTT
CDR3 protein: CASSSGTGPNQPQHF

clone size: NA
V gene: TRBV5-4
D gene: TRBD2
J gene: TRBJ2-2
CDR3 DNA: TGTGCCAGCAGCTCCCTGCGGGAGCTAGCGGGAGGGGGGTACACCGGGGAGCTGTTTTTT
CDR3 protein: CASSSLRELAGGGYTGELFF

clone size: NA
V gene: TRBV5-1
D gene: TRBD2
J gene: TRBJ2-7
CDR3 DNA: TGCGCCAGCAGCCCGGGACTAGCGGGAGTCTACGAGCAGTACTTC
CDR3 protein: CASSPGLAGVYEQYF

clone size: NA
V gene: TRBV5-1
D gene: TRBD2
J gene: TRBJ2-2
CDR3 DNA: TGCGCCAGCAGCTTGGGCCTAGCGGGCAACACCGGGGAGCTGTTTTTT
CDR3 protein: CASSLGLAGNTGELFF

clone size: NA
V gene: TRBV4-2
D gene: TRBD1
J gene: TRBJ1-2
CDR3 DNA: TGTGCCAGCAGCCTCCCACAGGGGGGAGCCTATGGCTACACCTTC
CDR3 protein: CASSLPQGGAYGYTF

clone size: once
V gene: TRBV6-1
D gene: NA
J gene: TRBJ1-1
CDR3 DNA: TGTGCCAGCATCAACAGGGTCCCGAACACTGAAGCTTTCTTT
CDR3 protein: CASINRVPNTEAFF

clone size: NA
V gene: TRBV6-1
D gene: NA
J gene: TRBJ2-6
CDR3 DNA: TGTGCCAGCAGTGAACTCCGGGGGACCCTTGGGACCAACGTCCTGACTTTC
CDR3 protein: CASSELRGTLGTNVLTF

clone size: NA
V gene: TRBV6-5
D gene: NA
J gene: TRBJ2-3
CDR3 DNA: TGTGCCAGCAGTTGGGCTGGGGGGGCGCGCACAGATACGCAGTATTTT
CDR3 protein: CASSWAGGARTDTQYF

clone size: NA
V gene: TRBV9
D gene: TRBD2
J gene: TRBJ2-3
CDR3 DNA: TGTGCCAGCAGCGTACGCGGGGGGGGTCGAGATACGCAGTATTTT
CDR3 protein: CASSVRGGGRDTQYF

clone size: NA
V gene: TRBV7-3
D gene: NA
J gene: TRBJ1-5
CDR3 DNA: TGTGCCAGCAGCTTAATAGCGGGCAATCAGCCCCAGCATTTT
CDR3 protein: CASSLIAGNQPQHF

clone size: NA
V gene: TRBV5-6
D gene: TRBD1
J gene: TRBJ2-3
CDR3 DNA: TGTGCCAGCAGCAGATCCGCCGGGACAGGGGAGTATTTT
CDR3 protein: CASSRSAGTGEYF

clone size: NA
V gene: TRBV5-4
D gene: NA
J gene: TRBJ2-4
CDR3 DNA: TGTGCCAGCAGCTCCAGGACAGAGGGTAACATTCAGTACTTC
CDR3 protein: CASSSRTEGNIQYF

clone size: NA
V gene: TRBV2
D gene: NA
J gene: TRBJ2-3
CDR3 DNA: TGTGCCGTCTGGGGGGGCGGAGTCGGTAGGGGCACAGATACGCAGTATTTT
CDR3 protein: CAVWGGGVGRGTDTQYF

clone size: NA
V gene: TRBV28
D gene: NA
J gene: TRBJ2-7
CDR3 DNA: TGTGCCAGCAGTATCGGACAGATCCGGGCGCAGTACTTC
CDR3 protein: CASSIGQIRAQYF

clone size: NA
V gene: TRBV18
D gene: TRBD1
J gene: TRBJ1-2
CDR3 DNA: TGTGCCAGCTCAATTAACCGGGACAGGGATCATGGCTACACCTTC
CDR3 protein: CASSINRDRDHGYTF

clone size: NA
V gene: TRBV5-1
D gene: TRBD1
J gene: TRBJ1-1
CDR3 DNA: TGCGCCAGCAGCCCAAACCTCCGGGACAGGAACACTGAAGCTTTCTTT
CDR3 protein: CASSPNLRDRNTEAFF

clone size: NA
V gene: TRBV4-2
D gene: NA
J gene: TRBJ1-2
CDR3 DNA: TGTGCCAGCAGCCATCTCGAGATGATTAACTATGGCTACACCTTC
CDR3 protein: CASSHLEMINYGYTF

clone size: NA
V gene: TRBV6-5
D gene: TRBD1
J gene: TRBJ1-5
CDR3 DNA: TGTGCCAGCAGCGACAGGGGGTCCCAGCCCCAGCATTTT
CDR3 protein: CASSDRGSQPQHF

clone size: NA
V gene: TRBV18
D gene: NA
J gene: TRBJ1-1
CDR3 DNA: TGTGCCAGCTCACCGACACAGTTGAACACTGAAGCTTTCTTT
CDR3 protein: CASSPTQLNTEAFF

clone size: NA
V gene: TRBV5-4
D gene: TRBD1
J gene: TRBJ2-3
CDR3 DNA: TGTGCCAGCAGCTTATTACAGGGGGGCACAGATACGCAGTATTTT
CDR3 protein: CASSLLQGGTDTQYF

clone size: NA
V gene: TRBV7-3
D gene: NA
J gene: TRBJ1-1
CDR3 DNA: TGTGCCAGCAGCTTAAGGGGGGGTGAAAACACTGAAGCTTTCTTT
CDR3 protein: CASSLRGGENTEAFF

clone size: NA
V gene: TRBV6-6
D gene: NA
J gene: TRBJ1-1
CDR3 DNA: TGTGCCAGCGGGCGACGGAAGAACACTGAAGCTTTCTTT
CDR3 protein: CASGRRKNTEAFF

clone size: NA
V gene: TRBV5-1
D gene: NA
J gene: TRBJ2-7
CDR3 DNA: TGCGCCAGCAGCTTGGCCCAACAGGGTATCGACGAGCAGTACTTC
CDR3 protein: CASSLAQQGIDEQYF

clone size: NA
V gene: TRBV19
D gene: NA
J gene: TRBJ2-5
CDR3 DNA: TGTGCCAGTAGTATGGGGAGACAAGAGACCCAGTACTTC
CDR3 protein: CASSMGRQETQYF

clone size: few
V gene: TRBV29-1
D gene: NA
J gene: TRBJ2-7
CDR3 DNA: TGCAGCGTTGTATGGGGGAGGTCCTCCTCCTACGAGCAGTACTTC
CDR3 protein: CSVVWGRSSSYEQYF

clone size: NA
V gene: TRBV20-1
D gene: NA
J gene: TRBJ2-3
CDR3 DNA: TGCAGTCACACAGATACGCAGTATTTT
CDR3 protein: CSHTDTQYF

clone size: NA
V gene: TRBV11-2
D gene: NA
J gene: TRBJ1-2
CDR3 DNA: TGTGCCAGCAGCTCCCAGGTGAACTATGGCTACACCTTC
CDR3 protein: CASSSQVNYGYTF

clone size: NA
V gene: TRBV30
D gene: TRBD1
J gene: TRBJ1-5
CDR3 DNA: TGTGCCTGGAGTCTCCTCTGGGACAGGGTCTCTGCTCAGCCCCAGCATTTT
CDR3 protein: CAWSLLWDRVSAQPQHF

clone size: NA
V gene: TRBV7-9
D gene: TRBD1
J gene: TRBJ2-1
CDR3 DNA: TGTGCCAGCAGCTTGAGACAGGGGGTCAACAATGAGCAGTTCTTC
CDR3 protein: CASSLRQGVNNEQFF

clone size: NA
V gene: TRBV30
D gene: NA
J gene: TRBJ2-7
CDR3 DNA: TGTGCCTGGAGTGTACCCGGGGGTTCCTCCTACGAGCAGTACTTC
CDR3 protein: CAWSVPGGSSYEQYF

clone size: NA
V gene: TRBV18
D gene: TRBD1
J gene: TRBJ2-5
CDR3 DNA: TGTGCCAGCTCCCCGACAGGGGAAGAGACCCAGTACTTC
CDR3 protein: CASSPTGEETQYF

clone size: once
V gene: TRBV6-1
D gene: NA
J gene: TRBJ2-7
CDR3 DNA: TGTGCCAGCAGTGCACCCAGGTACGAGCAGTACTTC
CDR3 protein: CASSAPRYEQYF

clone size: NA
V gene: TRBV2
D gene: NA
J gene: TRBJ2-5
CDR3 DNA: TGTGCCAGCTGTCGGGACACCCGAGCACAAGAGACCCAGTACTTC
CDR3 protein: CASCRDTRAQETQYF

clone size: NA
V gene: TRBV18
D gene: NA
J gene: TRBJ2-2
CDR3 DNA: TGTGCCAGCTCCCCAGGAAGGGGTCGCTCCGGGGAGCTGTTTTTT
CDR3 protein: CASSPGRGRSGELFF

clone size: NA
V gene: TRBV7-6
D gene: TRBD2
J gene: TRBJ2-7
CDR3 DNA: TGTGCCAGCAGCCTAAGACTAGCGGCGAACTCCTACGAGCAGTACTTC
CDR3 protein: CASSLRLAANSYEQYF

clone size: NA
V gene: TRBV28
D gene: TRBD2
J gene: TRBJ2-1
CDR3 DNA: TGTGCCAGCAGTGGGGCACCAGGTAGCGGGAGTATCAATGAGCAGTTCTTC
CDR3 protein: CASSGAPGSGSINEQFF

clone size: NA
V gene: TRBV4-1
D gene: NA
J gene: TRBJ2-4
CDR3 DNA: TGCGCCAGCAGCCAATTGCTTTCGGTCATAGCCAAAAACATTCAGTACTTC
CDR3 protein: CASSQLLSVIAKNIQYF

clone size: NA
V gene: TRBV5-4
D gene: TRBD2
J gene: TRBJ2-3
CDR3 DNA: TGTGCCAGCAGTCCTGGGACTAGCGGGAAAACAGATACGCAGTATTTT
CDR3 protein: CASSPGTSGKTDTQYF

clone size: NA
V gene: TRBV11-3
D gene: TRBD1
J gene: TRBJ2-2
CDR3 DNA: TGTGCCAGCAGCATAGGGACAGGAAACACCGGGGAGCTGTTTTTT
CDR3 protein: CASSIGTGNTGELFF